This TCR beta chain was profiled in a study of identical twins. J lost 0 bases, V lost 5 bases, and 9 bases had no gene match. Germline V lookup: CDR1 SGHTA, CDR2 FQGNSA. CDR3 size: 17 residues. This clonotype has more than one count but fewer than ten. Unique molecular identifiers were present on the cDNA, which also gained a universal primer site by template switching. Each CDR3 protein is one row after TCRdb ran MiXCR on the 5' RACE reads. The sample yields 1.5 million to 2 million distinct CDR3 sequences, 25% to 35% seen once. The chain uses TRBV7-2 and TRBJ1-1; 10 positions match TRBD1. The sample was cord blood. The sequence was collected from a newborn girl in good health. The CDR3 DNA reads TGTGCCAGCAGCCACCCGGGACAGGGGCACATGAACACTGAAGCTTTCTTT. Amino acids: CASSHPGQGHMNTEAFF.